This T cell receptor (beta chain) stems from a study of blood T cell repertoires in COVID-19. Turning to the study itself: Researchers got acute and convalescent COVID-19 samples from the United States, Italy and Spain.

V lost 0 bases and J 4 bases, leaving 12 bases between the germline ends. The CDR3 extends over 15 amino acids. CDR1 is KGHSH, CDR2 LQKENI, per germline. Donors were grouped by their self-reported clinical history. Profiled with immunoSEQ multiplex PCR; TCRdb holds only in-frame clones, not every one. This sample has about 210,000 clones; about 91% occur once, and the top ten carry about 9.3%. Sequences were obtained from PBMCs or T cells enriched from blood (not recorded which). The sequence derives from a man younger than 30 with acute COVID-19. This chain uses TRBV18 with TRBJ1-1; D gene uncertain. CDR3 sequence (DNA): TGTGCCAGCTCACCACCGAGTATACGGGGCACTGAAGCTTTCTTT. This sequence encodes CASSPPSIRGTEAFF.